A selection of T cell receptor beta chains follows, all from one sample in a study of T cells and Merkel cell carcinoma outcomes. Repertoires were generated with immunoSEQ multiplex PCR, while TCRdb's copy carries only in-frame clones and drops some. Seen here are 15,000 to 25,000 clones, around 80% observed once, and the top ten hold approximately 3.3%. The sequenced sample consisted of tumor tissue from Merkel cell carcinoma. All receptors come from a human donor with Merkel cell carcinoma. Both conserved end residues are part of each CDR3. Each record gives: V gene, CDR3 length, J gene, CDR3 protein.

V: TRBV12-5; length: 16; J: TRBJ2-7; CDR3: CASGLHPSIPSGEQYF
V: TRBV7-8; length: 13; J: TRBJ2-5; CDR3: CASGTSYRKTQYF
V: TRBV2; length: 16; J: TRBJ1-3; CDR3: CASSEVGRARGNTIYF
V: TRBV11-1; length: 14; J: TRBJ2-1; CDR3: CASSRGATVNEQFF
V: TRBV13; length: 14; J: TRBJ2-7; CDR3: CASSSYQGNYEQYF
V: TRBV18; length: 16; J: TRBJ2-4; CDR3: CASSPGGYLAKNIQYF
V: TRBV27; length: 15; J: TRBJ2-1; CDR3: CASRGTSGTGNEQFF
V: TRBV7-9; length: 17; J: TRBJ2-3; CDR3: CASSPAPGGPVTDTQYF
V: TRBV13; length: 15; J: TRBJ1-2; CDR3: CASSLKGTAAFGYTF
V: TRBV13; length: 15; J: TRBJ2-5; CDR3: CASSYSRDEQETQYF
V: TRBV9; length: 15; J: TRBJ2-7; CDR3: CASSVEGSGAYEQYF
V: TRBV28; length: 17; J: TRBJ2-1; CDR3: CASSLTSGGVRFNEQFF
V: TRBV4-1; length: 15; J: TRBJ1-2; CDR3: CASSQESEFSYGYTF
V: TRBV5-1; length: 16; J: TRBJ1-1; CDR3: CASSSSGSLRTTEAFF
V: TRBV9; length: 13; J: TRBJ2-3; CDR3: CATRRKSTDTQYF
V: TRBV18; length: 12; J: TRBJ1-4; CDR3: CASSPNSVTLVF
V: TRBV9; length: 13; J: TRBJ1-2; CDR3: CASSVGQGHGYTF
V: TRBV4-1; length: 17; J: TRBJ2-1; CDR3: CASSRWASGLSYNEQFF
V: TRBV30; length: 17; J: TRBJ2-6; CDR3: CAWSVIGTLGGANVLTF
V: TRBV15; length: 14; J: TRBJ2-1; CDR3: CATSTRGRDNEQFF
V: TRBV5-1; length: 17; J: TRBJ2-3; CDR3: CASSARTGMSVTDTQYF
V: TRBV27; length: 15; J: TRBJ2-7; CDR3: CASSLFTQFPYEQYF
V: TRBV29-1; length: 13; J: TRBJ1-1; CDR3: CSVEPRGQTEAFF
V: TRBV11-1; length: 16; J: TRBJ1-3; CDR3: CASSYGGSYSGNTIYF
V: TRBV2; length: 15; J: TRBJ1-2; CDR3: CASSEGLRAVEGYTF